The 24 T cell receptor beta chains presented below share a single source sample, sequenced in a study of T-cell reconstitution after alpha-beta-depleted transplantation in children. Preparation of the TCRbeta library was carried out with unique molecular identifiers. Via MiXCR, TCRdb re-called the PCR reads, giving one row per CDR3 protein. The sample shows over 70,000 distinct CDR3 sequences, 9% to 15% of them seen only once. The sequenced sample was PBMCs from the stem cell graft donor, obtained from the stem cell graft. All receptors come from a human donor who donated a stem cell graft to a child with inherited bone marrow failure.

The sample holds many counts of this clonotype. The chain combines TRBV28 with TRBJ1-4; D is unclear. This CDR3 contains 12 residues. V lost 1 base to trimming and J lost 14 bases, with 11 bases between them. CDR1 is MDHEN and CDR2 is SYDVKM in the germline V gene. CDR3 amino acids: CASSLSGTSLFF. The CDR3 nucleotides are TGTGCCAGCAGTTTATCGGGCACTTCCCTGTTTTTT.

The chain couples TRBV20-1 to TRBJ2-5, with TRBD2 matching 11 bases. The germline V gene encodes CDR1 DFQATT and CDR2 SNEGSKA (reference sequence). Unmatched junction bases numbered 10, after V lost 2 bases and J lost 5 bases. The CDR3 has 16 residues. The CDR3 protein is CSARTPTSGSLETQYF. As DNA, the CDR3 is TGCAGTGCTAGAACCCCTACTAGCGGGAGTTTGGAGACCCAGTACTTC.

There are many counts of this clonotype. The chain couples TRBV20-1 to TRBJ2-1; D is unresolved. The germline CDR1 and CDR2 sequences are DFQATT and SNEGSKA (reference sequence). The CDR3 consists of 15 residues. Trimming pared 6 bases from V and 10 bases from J, leaving 25 bases between. In DNA, the CDR3 is TGCAGTGCCCCGAAGCCGGCAGTGCCGCCAACGGAGCAGTTCTTC. Translation gives CSAPKPAVPPTEQFF.

This clonotype appeared many times. The rearrangement links TRBV6-1 to TRBJ1-1; D is ambiguous. The CDR3 loop spans 14 amino acids. From germline, CDR1 is MNHNS and CDR2 SASEGT. Trimming shortened V by 2 bases and J by 3 bases, and 10 bases separated the two germline ends. CDR3 loop: CASSEPDFHTEAFF. DNA of the CDR3: TGTGCCAGCAGTGAACCAGATTTCCACACTGAAGCTTTCTTT.

This clonotype was seen many times. The chain couples TRBV28 to TRBJ1-2; the match to TRBD1 covers 7 bases. V was pared by 5 bases and J by 4 bases, with 19 bases of the junction left unmatched. CDR1 and CDR2 from the germline V gene are MDHEN and SYDVKM. The CDR3 is made up of 18 amino acids. The CDR3 region is CASSTLGRGIGRVYGYTF. For the CDR3, the DNA is TGTGCCAGCAGTACCCTCGGCAGGGGGATTGGTCGGGTCTATGGCTACACCTTC.

In regard to this clonotype: This sequence may be a read error, since a much larger clone differs from it by one base. V gene TRBV5-1 combines with J gene TRBJ2-3; the D is unclear. This CDR3 spans 15 amino acids. V lost 1 base to trimming and J lost 4 bases, with 13 bases between them. Per the germline V gene, CDR1 is SGHRS and CDR2 is YFSETQ. Here the CDR3 DNA reads TGCGCCAGCAGCTTGAGTACCTGCGGATCAGATACGCAGTATTTT. It translates to CASSLSTCGSDTQYF.

The sample holds many counts of this clonotype. This chain uses TRBV9 with TRBJ2-7; D gene unclear. V shed 0 bases and J shed 2 bases, with 9 bases lying between them. The CDR3 length is 14 residues. CDR1 and CDR2 from the germline V gene are SGDLS and YYNGEE. The CDR3 loop reads CASSVVAGTYEQYF. The CDR3 DNA follows: TGTGCCAGCAGCGTAGTTGCAGGAACCTACGAGCAGTACTTC.

This clonotype was counted ten times or more. The rearrangement joins TRBV20-1 to TRBJ1-4; 7 bases map to TRBD1. This CDR3 contains 14 residues. Per the germline V gene, CDR1 is DFQATT and CDR2 is SNEGSKA (reference sequence). J lost 6 bases, V lost 6 bases, and 10 bases had no gene match. CDR3 sequence: CSAKSTGWDEKLFF. CDR3 sequence (DNA): TGCAGTGCCAAATCGACAGGGTGGGATGAAAAACTGTTTTTT.

This clonotype was recorded many times. This rearrangement joins TRBV7-2 to TRBJ1-1; weak D call: TRBD1 (6 bases). CDR1 SGHTA and CDR2 FQGNSA come from the germline V gene. Trimming pared 0 bases from V and 11 bases from J, leaving 13 bases between. The CDR3 is 13 amino acids. CDR3 protein: CASSLALQGVAFF. In DNA, the CDR3 is TGTGCCAGCAGCTTAGCCCTACAGGGAGTGGCTTTCTTT. Full variable domain (rest looked up from reference TRBV7-2 and TRBJ1-1): GAGVSQSPSNKVTEKGKDVELRCDPISGHTALYWYRQSLGQGLEFLIYFQGNSAPDKSGLPSDRFSAERTGGSVSTLTIQRTQQEDSAVYLCASSLALQGVAFFGQGTRLTVV.

This clonotype has a count of ten or more. The gene calls are TRBV29-1 and TRBJ2-1; D is unclear. Deletions cut 7 bases from V and 7 bases from J, with 8 bases between. CDR3 length: 10 amino acids. CDR1 and CDR2 from the germline V gene are SQVTM and ANQGSEA. CDR3 loop: CSAATNEQFF. Here the CDR3 DNA reads TGCAGCGCGGCTACGAATGAGCAGTTCTTC.

This clonotype was seen repeatedly, ten times or more. CDR3 loop: CASNLGLPYSYNEQFF. In DNA form, the CDR3 reads TGTGCCAGCAACTTGGGACTCCCGTACTCCTACAATGAGCAGTTCTTC. The chain uses TRBV6-2 or TRBV6-3 and TRBJ2-1; TRBD2 might be the D (6 bases). The germline V and J ends were trimmed by 7 bases and 0 bases, with 16 bases remaining between them. Germline V gene lookup returns CDR1 MNHEY and CDR2 SVGEGT. The CDR3 is made up of 16 amino acids.

This clonotype appeared many times. The chain couples TRBV25-1 to TRBJ2-3; 8 bases line up with TRBD2. This CDR3 is built from 16 residues. Germline CDR1 is MGHDK and CDR2 is SYGVNS. V lost 1 base, J lost 4 bases, and 7 bases stayed unmatched. The DNA for the CDR3 is TGTGCCAGCAGTGAATTTCCGGGAGGGCCGTCAGATACGCAGTATTTT. Amino acids: CASSEFPGGPSDTQYF.

There are many counts of this clonotype. The chain employs TRBV5-1 and TRBJ1-6, with a tentative D call TRBD1 (6 bases). Trimming took 1 base from V and 9 from J, leaving 14 bases between them. CDR1 and CDR2 from the germline V gene are SGHRS and YFSETQ. The CDR3 has 15 residues. CDR3 region: CASSLSRGRRSPLHF. For the CDR3, the DNA is TGCGCCAGCAGCTTGTCGCGGGGGCGCCGTTCACCCCTCCACTTT. Supplemented by reference TRBV5-1 and TRBJ1-6, the full variable domain reads KAGVTQTPRYLIKTRGQQVTLSCSPISGHRSVSWYQQTPGQGLQFLFEYFSETQRNKGNFPGRFSGRQFSNSRSEMNVSTLELGDSALYLCASSLSRGRRSPLHFGNGTRLTVT.

This clonotype was counted at least ten times. V usage is TRBV29-1 and J usage is TRBJ2-7; no firm D call. Per germline, CDR1 SQVTM and CDR2 ANQGSEA. Trimming shortened V by 4 bases and J by 0 bases, and 7 bases separated the two germline ends. This CDR3 is built from 12 residues. CDR3 DNA: TGCAGCGTTGTCCCGAGCTCCTACGAGCAGTACTTC. This gives the protein CSVVPSSYEQYF.

This clonotype has at least ten counts. The V and J genes are TRBV7-2 and TRBJ2-3, with TRBD2 identical over 9 bases. The trim removed 4 bases at V and 4 bases at J, leaving 6 bases unmatched. Germline V CDR1 and CDR2: SGHTA, FQGNSA. This CDR3 region has 15 residues. As DNA, the CDR3 is TGTGCCAGCAGCTGGGTGGGACTAGCCCCAGATACGCAGTATTTT. It translates to CASSWVGLAPDTQYF.

The sample holds many counts of this clonotype. V is TRBV27 and J is TRBJ1-2; no reliable D call. Looked up from germline, CDR1 is MNHEY and CDR2 is SMNVEV (reference sequence). The ends were cut back, 3 bases at V and 6 bases at J, with 17 bases in the middle. CDR3 length equals 15 residues. The CDR3 here is CASSFLDARNDGYTF. The CDR3 DNA reads as TGTGCCAGCAGTTTCCTGGACGCCCGCAACGATGGCTACACCTTC.

The CDR3: CASSQATGFRETQYF. Written as DNA, the CDR3 is TGCGCCAGCAGCCAGGCGACAGGTTTCAGGGAGACCCAGTACTTC. The chain carries TRBV4-3 and TRBJ2-5; D possibly corresponds to TRBD1 (6 bases). Germline CDR1 and CDR2: LGHNA and YSLEER. The CDR3 contains 15 residues. With 3 bases removed from V and 5 bases from J, the gap between germline ends came to 16 bases.

Many counts were recorded for this clonotype. The chain combines TRBV10-3 with TRBJ2-2, with 11 positions matching TRBD1. Trimming took 10 bases from V and 4 from J; bases not matched to a gene: 5. The CDR3 consists of 14 residues. Germline-derived CDR1 and CDR2 are ENHRY and SYGVKD. CDR3 amino acids: CANGQGARTGELFF. In nucleotides, the CDR3 is TGTGCCAACGGACAGGGGGCGCGCACCGGGGAGCTGTTTTTT.

At least ten counts were recorded for this clonotype. The V and J genes are TRBV6-1 and TRBJ2-2; tentatively, D is TRBD2 (6 bases). This CDR3 spans 16 amino acids. Trimming removed 6 bases at V and 3 bases at J, with 17 bases between. Germline loops: CDR1 MNHNS, CDR2 SASEGT. CDR3 in DNA: TGTGCCAGCAGGGTAGCGGCGCTGCGAGACACCGGGGAGCTGTTTTTT. Protein sequence: CASRVAALRDTGELFF.

This clonotype was counted ten times or more. The chain uses TRBV5-1 and TRBJ2-5; D remains unclear. V lost 3 bases and J lost 1, with 1 base in between. Germline V CDR1 and CDR2: SGHRS, YFSETQ. The CDR3 extends over 11 amino acids. The CDR3 sequence is CASSSQETQYF. DNA of the CDR3: TGCGCCAGCAGCTCCCAAGAGACCCAGTACTTC. The full variable domain, completed using reference TRBV5-1 and TRBJ2-5, is KAGVTQTPRYLIKTRGQQVTLSCSPISGHRSVSWYQQTPGQGLQFLFEYFSETQRNKGNFPGRFSGRQFSNSRSEMNVSTLELGDSALYLCASSSQETQYFGPGTRLLVL.

This clonotype was counted at least ten times. The chain links TRBV4-3 to TRBJ2-3, with D tentatively TRBD1 or TRBD2 (6 bases each). The CDR3 runs to 15 residues. V was shortened by 1 base and J by 3 bases, with 11 bases between the two germline ends. In germline, CDR1 is LGHNA, CDR2 YSLEER. CDR3 DNA: TGCGCCAGCAGCCAAGCCCCGGGGGCAACAGATACGCAGTATTTT. Its protein is CASSQAPGATDTQYF.

V and J are TRBV6-1 and TRBJ2-5; 9 nucleotides line up with TRBD2. The CDR3 runs 16 residues. V was clipped by 7 bases and J by 0 bases; unmatched bases: 9. CDR1 and CDR2 from the germline V gene are MNHNS and SASEGT. The CDR3 reads CASTELAGWYQETQYF. For the CDR3, the DNA is TGTGCCAGCACCGAACTAGCGGGTTGGTACCAAGAGACCCAGTACTTC.

The chain employs TRBV7-8 and TRBJ2-7, with D uncertain. This CDR3 has 14 amino acids. Trimming shortened V by 5 bases and J by 7 bases, and 18 bases separated the two germline ends. Germline CDR1 SGHVS, CDR2 FQNEAQ. CDR3 bases: TGTGCCAGCAGCCTGGACGTGTGGTTGGGAGAGCAGTACTTC. Translating gives CASSLDVWLGEQYF. The variable domain in full, with the rest retrieved from reference TRBV7-8 and TRBJ2-7, is GAGVSQSPRYKVAKRGQDVALRCDPISGHVSLFWYQQALGQGPEFLTYFQNEAQLDKSGLPSDRFFAERPEGSVSTLKIQRTQQEDSAVYLCASSLDVWLGEQYFGPGTRLTVT.

This chain joins TRBV28 and TRBJ2-3, with 11 bases that match TRBD2. This CDR3 region has 16 residues. Germline V gene lookup returns CDR1 MDHEN and CDR2 SYDVKM. J lost 2 bases, V lost 2 bases, and 3 bases had no gene match. CDR3 in amino acids: CASSLPSGRHTDTQYF. In DNA, the CDR3 is TGTGCCAGCAGTTTACCTAGCGGGAGGCACACAGATACGCAGTATTTT.